This TCR beta chain appears in the sequencing data of a study of blood T cell repertoires in COVID-19. Study-level background: From the United States, Italy and Spain came samples of acute and convalescent COVID-19. The cDNA or gDNA used as material had been derived from T cells, B-cell-depleted T cells, or PBMCs.

The authors' processing: It was from reference gene primer amplification that nucleated cell counts were estimated. Assay: immunoSEQ multiplex PCR; the TCRdb copy retains only in-frame clones and omits some. The DNA gave D and trimming, while V, J and clone size come from that table. The sample yields around 100,000 clones, around nine tenths seen once. The junction had 6 bases not matched to a gene; V was cut back by 7 bases and J by 1 base. The CDR3 runs 15 residues. CDR1 and CDR2 (germline): MDHEN, SYDVKM. The sequenced sample was peripheral blood. The chain employs TRBV28 and TRBJ2-5; TRBD1 aligns across 10 bases. The sequence came from a human donor in a cohort sampled during active COVID-19. The CDR3 region is CASKARDRGQETQYF. The CDR3 nucleotides are TGTGCCAGCAAAGCTAGGGACAGGGGCCAAGAGACCCAGTACTTC.